The present T cell receptor beta chain was sequenced within a study of blood T cell repertoires in COVID-19. Turning to the study itself: There were acute and convalescent COVID-19 samples, and they came from the United States, Italy and Spain. The cDNA or gDNA used as material had been derived from T cells, B-cell-depleted T cells, or PBMCs.

Germline CDR1 SGHDT, CDR2 YYEEEE. Trimming pared 5 bases from V and 3 bases from J, leaving 19 bases between. This CDR3 region has 16 residues. In the original processing: Counts of nucleated cells, estimated from reference gene primer amplification, were obtained. The protocol was immunoSEQ multiplex PCR, while the TCRdb copy is restricted to in-frame clones and leaves out a portion. That table gives V, J and clone size, and the DNA gave D and trimming. Counted here are 200,000 to 250,000 clones, 70% to 90% occurring once; the ten biggest clones make up roughly 6.8%. Seattle patients were enrolled during active infection and followed longitudinally.

The clonotype comes from a woman in her thirties with COVID-19, enrolled during active disease. The gene calls are TRBV5-6 and TRBJ2-3, with D possibly being TRBD2 (7 bases). Sequenced: peripheral blood. CDR3 DNA sequence: TGTGCCAGCAGGCCTGATCGGGGGGCTTCGACAGATACGCAGTATTTT. It specifies CASRPDRGASTDTQYF.